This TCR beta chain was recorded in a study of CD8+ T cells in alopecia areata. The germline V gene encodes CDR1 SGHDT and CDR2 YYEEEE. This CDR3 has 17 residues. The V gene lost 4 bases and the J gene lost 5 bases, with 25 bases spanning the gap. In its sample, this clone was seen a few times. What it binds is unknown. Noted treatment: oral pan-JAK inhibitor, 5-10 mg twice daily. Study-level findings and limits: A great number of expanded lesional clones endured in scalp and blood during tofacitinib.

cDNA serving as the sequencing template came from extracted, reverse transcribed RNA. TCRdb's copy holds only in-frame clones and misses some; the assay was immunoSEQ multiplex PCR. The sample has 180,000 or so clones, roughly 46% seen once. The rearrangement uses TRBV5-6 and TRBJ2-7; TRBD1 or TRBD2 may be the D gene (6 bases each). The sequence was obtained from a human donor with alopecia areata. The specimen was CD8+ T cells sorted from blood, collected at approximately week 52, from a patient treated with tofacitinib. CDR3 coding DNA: TGTGCCAGCAGCCCCGCTATGTGGGGGGCGGATTCTCACGAGCAGTACTTC. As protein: CASSPAMWGADSHEQYF.